These 21 T cell receptor beta chains were all obtained from the same sample, sequenced in a study of siplizumab effects on memory and regulatory T cells. Generated by immunoSEQ multiplex PCR, the TCRdb table keeps only in-frame clones and is missing some. The sample holds some 97,000 clones; 94% are singletons and the top ten take roughly 0.6%. Sequencing input: Tregs sorted from blood. Source of these receptors: a human donor in good health.

This chain joins TRBV7-3 and TRBJ1-1, with 7 nucleotides matching TRBD1. Looked up from germline, CDR1 is SGHTA and CDR2 is FQGTGA. The CDR3 spans 16 residues. Trimming removed 5 bases from V and 2 bases from J; junction bases left unmatched: 11. DNA of the CDR3: TGTGCCAGCAGCCCCCGACAGGGTAACGCAAACACTGAAGCTTTCTTT. This sequence encodes CASSPRQGNANTEAFF. Full variable domain (outside the CDR3, taken from reference TRBV7-3 and TRBJ1-1): GAGVSQTPSNKVTEKGKYVELRCDPISGHTALYWYRQSLGQGPEFLIYFQGTGAADDSGLPNDRFFAVRPEGSVSTLKIQRTERGDSAVYLCASSPRQGNANTEAFFGQGTRLTVV.

The chain is built from TRBV10-3 and TRBJ1-2, with a possible D match to TRBD1 (5 bases). This CDR3 contains 16 residues. Between the trimmed V and J ends, which lost 4 bases and 3 bases, there was a span of 18 bases. Germline-derived CDR1 and CDR2 are ENHRY and SYGVKD. This CDR3 is CAISGGMSRVDYGYTF. CDR3 coding DNA: TGTGCCATCAGTGGGGGTATGAGCAGGGTGGACTATGGCTACACCTTC.

The chain links TRBV11-2 to TRBJ2-2; 10 bases align to TRBD2. The CDR3 has 18 residues. Unmatched junction bases numbered 11, after V lost 3 bases and J lost 4 bases. CDR1 is SGHAT, CDR2 FQNNGV, per germline. This CDR3 is CASSLWASGRSFTGELFF. In nucleotides, the CDR3 is TGTGCCAGCAGCTTGTGGGCTAGCGGGAGATCTTTCACCGGGGAGCTGTTTTTT.

The rearrangement links TRBV30 to TRBJ1-5; the D is unclear. Germline V gene lookup returns CDR1 GTSNPN and CDR2 SVGIG (reference sequence). CDR3 size: 15 residues. The V gene lost 0 bases and the J gene lost 3 bases, with 12 bases spanning the gap. The CDR3 DNA reads TGTGCCTGGAGTGTGGGTGTCAGCCCCAATCAGCCCCAGCATTTT. This codes for CAWSVGVSPNQPQHF.

The chain recombines TRBV19 with TRBJ2-5; D perhaps matches TRBD2 (6 bases). Germline loops: CDR1 LNHDA, CDR2 SQIVND (reference sequence). This CDR3 contains 12 residues. Trimming took 4 bases from V and 7 from J, leaving 10 bases between them. CDR3 residues: CASSTLGGTQYF. The CDR3 DNA sequence: TGTGCCAGTAGTACCCTCGGGGGGACCCAGTACTTC.

The chain joins TRBV7-9 to TRBJ2-6; perhaps TRBD1 as D (5 bases). V shed 5 bases and J shed 0 bases, with 11 bases lying between them. CDR3 size: 16 residues. Germline V CDR1 and CDR2: SEHNR, FQNEAQ (reference sequence). The chain's CDR3 is CASSRPRVSGANVLTF. In DNA, the CDR3 is TGTGCCAGCAGCCGTCCCAGGGTCTCTGGGGCCAACGTCCTGACTTTC. Full variable domain (rest looked up from reference TRBV7-9 and TRBJ2-6): DTGVSQNPRHKITKRGQNVTFRCDPISEHNRLYWYRQTLGQGPEFLTYFQNEAQLEKSRLLSDRFSAERPKGSFSTLEIQRTEQGDSAMYLCASSRPRVSGANVLTFGAGSRLTVL.

This sequence joins TRBV28 and TRBJ2-1; 11 nucleotides agree with TRBD2. Germline loops: CDR1 MDHEN, CDR2 SYDVKM. The CDR3 runs to 15 residues. Trimming removed 3 bases from V and 10 bases from J; junction bases left unmatched: 8. Here the CDR3 reads CASSFYTSGSGEQFF. In DNA form, the CDR3 reads TGTGCCAGCAGTTTCTACACTAGCGGGAGTGGGGAGCAGTTCTTC.

The chain carries TRBV7-3 and TRBJ1-2, with D possibly being TRBD1 (6 bases). CDR1 and CDR2 from the germline V gene are SGHTA and FQGTGA. This CDR3 contains 12 residues. V was clipped by 5 bases and J by 8 bases, with 12 bases between them. The CDR3 DNA reads TGTGCCAGCAGCCTCACAGGGTCGGGCTACACCTTC. It specifies CASSLTGSGYTF.

This chain uses TRBV5-1 with TRBJ2-3; no clear D. The CDR3 runs to 13 residues. Germline assignment: CDR1 SGHRS and CDR2 YFSETQ. V gave up 0 bases and J gave up 3 bases, with 5 bases separating them. The CDR3, as DNA: TGCGCCAGCAGCTTGGAAGTTACAGATACGCAGTATTTT. This gives the protein CASSLEVTDTQYF.

In nucleotides, the CDR3 is TGTGCCAGCAGTTCAAGGGCTGTGGCAGATACGCAGTATTTT. Translated: CASSSRAVADTQYF. The chain employs TRBV5-4 and TRBJ2-3, with D unclear. The germline CDR1 and CDR2 sequences are SGHNT and YYREEE (reference sequence). V lost 5 bases, J lost 4 bases, and 14 bases lay in between. CDR3 length: 14 amino acids. Drawing the rest from reference TRBV5-4 and TRBJ2-3, the complete variable domain is ETGVTQSPTHLIKTRGQQVTLRCSSQSGHNTVSWYQQALGQGPQFIFQYYREEENGRGNFPPRFSGLQFPNYSSELNVNALELDDSALYLCASSSRAVADTQYFGPGTRLTVL.

The V and J genes are TRBV5-1 and TRBJ1-2; a possible D gene is TRBD1 (6 bases). The germline gives CDR1 SGHRS, CDR2 YFSETQ. Trimming left V 0 bases short and J 7 bases short, with 13 bases between. This CDR3 is 14 amino acids long. CDR3 in amino acids: CASSLDPGAGGYTF. The CDR3 DNA follows: TGCGCCAGCAGCTTGGATCCGGGGGCCGGTGGCTACACCTTC.

The V gene is TRBV4-1, the J gene TRBJ1-2; D is unclear. V lost 7 bases to trimming and J lost 0 bases, with 12 bases between them. The germline V gene has CDR1 MGHRA and CDR2 YSYEKL. The CDR3 has 14 residues. CDR3 sequence (DNA): TGCGCCAGCAAAGATCAAAAAGCTAACTATGGCTACACCTTC. Its protein is CASKDQKANYGYTF.

Comment on this clone: Relative to the germline gene, one junction end is altered; a read error may explain this. The gene calls are TRBV6-1 and TRBJ1-1, with D possibly being TRBD1 (5 bases). The CDR3 is 13 residues long. Per germline, CDR1 MNHNS and CDR2 SASEGT. The CDR3 loop reads CAGRWGLNTEAFF. The CDR3 nucleotides read TGTGCCGGCAGATGGGGACTCAACACTGAAGCTTTCTTT.

V and J are TRBV5-1 and TRBJ2-3, with no clear D. Trimming left V 0 bases short and J 4 bases short, with 3 bases between. Germline V gives CDR1 SGHRS, CDR2 YFSETQ. This CDR3 comprises 12 residues. The CDR3 DNA follows: TGCGCCAGCAGCTTGGGGGCAGATACGCAGTATTTT. Amino acids: CASSLGADTQYF.

V usage is TRBV28 and J usage is TRBJ1-5; a weak D match, TRBD1 (6 bases). CDR3 length: 13 amino acids. The germline V gene encodes CDR1 MDHEN and CDR2 SYDVKM. With 7 bases removed from V and 7 bases from J, the gap between germline ends came to 14 bases. The CDR3 region is CASTRTAIQPQHF. The DNA of the CDR3 is TGTGCCAGCACAAGGACAGCAATACAGCCCCAGCATTTT.

The chain carries TRBV6-1 and TRBJ1-1, with D uncertain. CDR3 size: 13 residues. Germline CDR1 and CDR2: MNHNS and SASEGT. The V and J ends lost 4 bases and 0 bases respectively, with 6 bases between them. CDR3 residues: CASSGVMNTEAFF. Written as DNA, the CDR3 is TGTGCCAGCAGTGGTGTTATGAACACTGAAGCTTTCTTT.

This chain's CDR3 is CASSYSPRGFYEQYF. The CDR3 DNA reads as TGTGCCAGCAGTTACTCCCCCAGGGGCTTTTACGAGCAGTACTTC. This chain joins TRBV6-5 and TRBJ2-7, with D possibly TRBD1 on 6 matching bases. The ends were cut back, 0 bases at V and 4 bases at J, with 13 bases in the middle. CDR1 is MNHEY, CDR2 SVGAGI, per germline. This CDR3 comprises 15 residues.

The chain links TRBV4-2 to TRBJ1-1; D remains unclear. V was cut by 0 bases and J by 9 bases, with 14 bases left in between. Per germline, CDR1 LGHNA and CDR2 YNFKEQ. There are 14 residues in the CDR3. CDR3 in DNA: TGTGCCAGCAGCCAAGAGTCCCACGGAGAGAAAGCTTTCTTT. As protein: CASSQESHGEKAFF.

This sequence joins TRBV19 and TRBJ1-1; 7 nucleotides match TRBD1. With V trimmed by 7 bases and J by 2 bases, 7 bases remained unmatched. The germline CDR1 and CDR2 sequences are LNHDA and SQIVND (reference sequence). The CDR3 runs 14 residues. The CDR3 protein is CASKRRGPNTEAFF. In DNA form, the CDR3 reads TGTGCCAGTAAAAGGAGGGGGCCCAACACTGAAGCTTTCTTT.

This chain links TRBV28 with TRBJ1-1, with a tentative D call TRBD1 (6 bases). The V gene lost 0 bases and the J gene lost 4 bases, with 9 bases spanning the gap. The CDR3 sequence is 14 residues long. Germline V gene sequence: CDR1 MDHEN, CDR2 SYDVKM. DNA for the CDR3: TGTGCCAGCAGTTTATGGATAGGGGGCACTGAAGCTTTCTTT. Protein sequence: CASSLWIGGTEAFF.

This clone was seen once. V is TRBV7-8 and J is TRBJ2-3; the match to TRBD2 covers 7 bases. Trimming removed 6 bases from V and 1 base from J; junction bases left unmatched: 10. From germline, CDR1 is SGHVS and CDR2 FQNEAQ. The CDR3 consists of 16 residues. In DNA, the CDR3 is TGTGCCAGCAGACCAAGCGGGGCGCGGGGCACAGATACGCAGTATTTT. Its protein is CASRPSGARGTDTQYF.